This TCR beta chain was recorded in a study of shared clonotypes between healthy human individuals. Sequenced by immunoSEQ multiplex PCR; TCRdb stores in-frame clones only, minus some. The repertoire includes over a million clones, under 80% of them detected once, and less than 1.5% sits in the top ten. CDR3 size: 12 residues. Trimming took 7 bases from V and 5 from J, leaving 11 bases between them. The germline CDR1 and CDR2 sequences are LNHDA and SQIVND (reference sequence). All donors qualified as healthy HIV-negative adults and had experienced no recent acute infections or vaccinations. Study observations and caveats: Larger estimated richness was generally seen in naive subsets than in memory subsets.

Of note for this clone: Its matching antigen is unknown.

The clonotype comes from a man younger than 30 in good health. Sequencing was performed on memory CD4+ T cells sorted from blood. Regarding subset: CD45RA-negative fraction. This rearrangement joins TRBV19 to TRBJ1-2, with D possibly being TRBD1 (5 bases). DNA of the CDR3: TGTGCCAGTACAAGGGGAGAATATGGCTACACCTTC. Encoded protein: CASTRGEYGYTF.